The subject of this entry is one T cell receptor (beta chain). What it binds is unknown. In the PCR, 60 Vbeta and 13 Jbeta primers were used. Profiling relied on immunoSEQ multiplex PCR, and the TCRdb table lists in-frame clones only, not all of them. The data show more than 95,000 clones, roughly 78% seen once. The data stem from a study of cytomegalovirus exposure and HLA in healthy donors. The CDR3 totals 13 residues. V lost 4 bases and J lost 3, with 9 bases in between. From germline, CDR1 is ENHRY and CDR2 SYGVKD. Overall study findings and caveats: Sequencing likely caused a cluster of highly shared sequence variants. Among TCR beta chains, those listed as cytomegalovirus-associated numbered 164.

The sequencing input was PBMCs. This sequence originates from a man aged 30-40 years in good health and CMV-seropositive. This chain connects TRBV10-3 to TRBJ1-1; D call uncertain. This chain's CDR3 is CAISADRDTEAFF. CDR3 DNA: TGTGCCATCAGTGCTGATAGAGACACTGAAGCTTTCTTT.